The 30 T cell receptor beta chains below were found in one sample sequenced in a study of blood T cell repertoires in COVID-19. Libraries were prepared by immunoSEQ multiplex PCR; TCRdb keeps only in-frame clonotypes and omits some of them. The repertoire includes approximately 200,000 clones, more than 70% of them detected once, and 4% to 5% sits in the top ten. The sample was peripheral blood. The receptor set was obtained from a woman aged 30 to 39 with acute or convalescent COVID-19.

The gene calls are TRBV6-5 and TRBJ1-1; tentative D call: TRBD1 (5 bases). The CDR3 contains 11 residues. V dropped 6 bases and J dropped 4 bases, with 6 bases sitting between them. The germline V gene encodes CDR1 MNHEY and CDR2 SVGAGI. The CDR3 protein is CASRGGTEAFF. In nucleotides, the CDR3 is TGTGCCAGCAGGGGGGGCACTGAAGCTTTCTTT.

The sample holds many counts of this clone. This CDR3 is also generated by other DNA sequences in the sample. The chain carries TRBV7-9 and TRBJ2-3; D ambiguous. V was trimmed by 4 bases and J by 2 bases, leaving 13 bases between them. Germline V gene data show CDR1 as SEHNR and CDR2 as FQNEAQ (reference sequence). The CDR3 sequence is 15 residues long. CDR3 nucleotides: TGTGCCAGCAGCTCCCGTGAGGCGAACACAGATACGCAGTATTTT. It translates to CASSSREANTDTQYF.

There are a few counts of this clone. The gene calls are TRBV7-2 and TRBJ2-7, with TRBD2 matching 7 bases. Germline V gene lookup returns CDR1 SGHTA and CDR2 FQGNSA. The trim removed 2 bases at V and 4 bases at J, leaving 8 bases unmatched. The CDR3 runs to 15 residues. The CDR3 sequence is CASSLRGLPPYEQYF. In DNA form, the CDR3 reads TGTGCCAGCAGCTTAAGGGGACTACCGCCTTACGAGCAGTACTTC.

The rearrangement uses TRBV5-1 and TRBJ2-7, with a tentative D call TRBD2 (5 bases). V lost 7 bases and J 5 bases, leaving 19 bases between the germline ends. Germline CDR1 and CDR2: SGHRS and YFSETQ. This CDR3 has 14 residues. The CDR3 is CASAFGGLADEQYF. The CDR3 DNA sequence: TGCGCCAGCGCCTTCGGAGGTCTTGCAGACGAGCAGTACTTC.

The gene calls are TRBV5-4 and TRBJ1-1; weak D call: TRBD1 (6 bases). This CDR3 contains 13 residues. Deletions cut 5 bases from V and 2 bases from J, with 10 bases between. The germline gives CDR1 SGHNT, CDR2 YYREEE (reference sequence). CDR3 loop: CASRPGHNTEAFF. The CDR3 nucleotides are TGTGCCAGCAGACCGGGACACAACACTGAAGCTTTCTTT.

The rearrangement joins TRBV24-1 to TRBJ2-1, with D tentatively TRBD1 (6 bases). The germline CDR1 and CDR2 sequences are KGHDR and SFDVKD. This CDR3 spans 16 amino acids. Trimming shortened V by 0 bases and J by 1 base, and 9 bases separated the two germline ends. The CDR3 DNA reads TGTGCCACCAGTGATTTGGACAGGTCTTCCTACAATGAGCAGTTCTTC. Translation: CATSDLDRSSYNEQFF.

A few counts support this clone. V usage is TRBV20-1 and J usage is TRBJ2-7; no definite D call. CDR3 length: 12 amino acids. CDR1 and CDR2 from the germline V gene are DFQATT and SNEGSKA (reference sequence). V lost 3 bases and J lost 6, with 12 bases in between. CDR3 loop: CSASPGLGEQYF. CDR3 DNA: TGCAGTGCTAGTCCGGGTCTTGGCGAGCAGTACTTC.

V usage is TRBV14 and J usage is TRBJ2-3; 9 nucleotides match TRBD2. This CDR3 has 16 amino acids. CDR1 and CDR2 (germline): SGHDN, FVKESK. The junction had 8 bases not matched to a gene; V was cut back by 4 bases and J by 3 bases. CDR3 protein: CASSRFSGSRTDTQYF. The CDR3 region has the DNA TGTGCCAGCAGCCGATTTAGCGGGAGTAGAACAGATACGCAGTATTTT.

The chain carries TRBV2 and TRBJ2-1; TRBD2 is a possible D gene (6 bases). The CDR3 length is 15 residues. Per the germline V gene, CDR1 is SNHLY and CDR2 is FYNNEI. V was cut by 6 bases and J by 5 bases, with 17 bases left in between. The CDR3 bases are TGTGCCAGCAGGAGAGGCGCGGGATCCCACAATGAGCAGTTCTTC. As protein: CASRRGAGSHNEQFF.

V gene TRBV5-1 combines with J gene TRBJ2-1; weak D call: TRBD2 (5 bases). CDR3 length: 16 residues. Deletions cut 0 bases from V and 6 bases from J, with 16 bases between. Per the germline V gene, CDR1 is SGHRS and CDR2 is YFSETQ. This CDR3 is CASSLDGRSTSNEQFF. The CDR3 nucleotides are TGCGCCAGCAGCTTGGATGGGAGATCCACCTCCAATGAGCAGTTCTTC.

The chain joins TRBV19 to TRBJ1-2; 8 bases fit TRBD1. Losses at the gene ends were 3 bases for V and 14 bases for J; bases not matched to a gene: 14. The CDR3 length is 14 residues. The germline gives CDR1 LNHDA, CDR2 SQIVND (reference sequence). The CDR3 DNA follows: TGTGCCAGTAGTATGGGGGACAGGCCGGCCCAGTGTACCTTC. This gives the protein CASSMGDRPAQCTF.

V gene TRBV5-1 combines with J gene TRBJ2-1, with a possible D match to TRBD2 (5 bases). Trimming pared 6 bases from V and 6 bases from J, leaving 10 bases between. The CDR3 runs to 12 residues. In germline, CDR1 is SGHRS, CDR2 YFSETQ. The CDR3 DNA follows: TGCGCCAGCACGGACTCCCGCAATGAGCAGTTCTTC. Protein sequence: CASTDSRNEQFF.

The chain employs TRBV7-9 and TRBJ1-1; D not resolved. Germline V gene data show CDR1 as SEHNR and CDR2 as FQNEAQ (reference sequence). V was pared by 1 base and J by 8 bases, with 5 bases between. This CDR3 is 11 amino acids long. CDR3 residues: CASSLEREAFF. CDR3 nucleotide sequence: TGTGCCAGCAGCTTAGAGAGGGAAGCTTTCTTT.

This chain's CDR3 is CASSQGGTGELFF. The CDR3 bases are TGCGCCAGCAGCCAAGGAGGGACCGGGGAGCTGTTTTTT. The gene calls are TRBV4-1 and TRBJ2-2; the D gene is possibly TRBD2 (5 bases). CDR1 MGHRA and CDR2 YSYEKL come from the germline V gene. Trimming removed 1 base at V and 5 bases at J, with 5 bases between. This CDR3 spans 13 amino acids.

This chain links TRBV28 with TRBJ1-5; D may be TRBD1 (6 bases). V shed 11 bases and J shed 0 bases, with 14 bases lying between them. The CDR3 is 14 residues long. Germline CDR1 is MDHEN and CDR2 is SYDVKM. CDR3 sequence reads: CACEGVLSNQPQHF. DNA for the CDR3: TGTGCCTGCGAGGGGGTGCTTAGCAATCAGCCCCAGCATTTT. Filled out from reference TRBV28 and TRBJ1-5, the complete variable domain reads DVKVTQSSRYLVKRTGEKVFLECVQDMDHENMFWYRQDPGLGLRLIYFSYDVKMKEKGDIPEGYSVSREKKERFSLILESASTNQTSMYLCACEGVLSNQPQHFGDGTRLSIL.

The genes are TRBV7-6 and TRBJ2-5; D is perhaps TRBD1 (7 bases). This CDR3 has 18 residues. CDR1 and CDR2 from the germline V gene are SGHVS and FNYEAQ. With 5 bases removed from V and 3 bases from J, the gap between germline ends came to 25 bases. The CDR3 bases are TGTGCCAGCAGCCAGGGGGTGGCAGGGCGGGACCCGGAAGAGACCCAGTACTTC. This encodes CASSQGVAGRDPEETQYF.

The J gene is TRBJ2-7, the V gene TRBV6-5; D possibly corresponds to TRBD1 (6 bases). Trimming stripped 4 bases from V and 2 bases from J, with 12 bases between. This CDR3 is 14 amino acids long. Germline assignment: CDR1 MNHEY and CDR2 SVGAGI. CDR3 residues: CASSWHSGAYEQYF. The CDR3 DNA is TGTGCCAGCAGTTGGCATTCAGGGGCCTACGAGCAGTACTTC.

The sample holds a few counts of this clone. This chain joins TRBV7-9 and TRBJ1-1, with D unresolved. This CDR3 contains 12 residues. Per germline, CDR1 SEHNR and CDR2 FQNEAQ (reference sequence). The V end lost 0 bases, the J end lost 8 bases, and 7 bases lay between the germline ends. The CDR3 here is CASSLAGREAFF. Here the CDR3 DNA reads TGTGCCAGCAGCTTAGCCGGGAGGGAAGCTTTCTTT.

This clone was found a few times. V usage is TRBV9 and J usage is TRBJ2-2, with TRBD1 matching over 7 bases. Looked up from germline, CDR1 is SGDLS and CDR2 is YYNGEE. The CDR3 runs to 16 residues. The V segment lost 0 bases and the J segment 7 bases; nucleotides outside the gene matches: 9. CDR3 in amino acids: CASSVGGRGFIGELFF. The CDR3 DNA reads TGTGCCAGCAGCGTAGGGGGCAGGGGGTTCATCGGGGAGCTGTTTTTT. Complete variable domain (other parts from reference TRBV9 and TRBJ2-2): DSGVTQTPKHLITATGQRVTLRCSPRSGDLSVYWYQQSLDQGLQFLIQYYNGEERAKGNILERFSAQQFPDLHSELNLSSLELGDSALYFCASSVGGRGFIGELFFGEGSRLTVL.

The chain joins TRBV10-1 to TRBJ2-3; no clear D gene. Trimming cost V 0 bases and J 6 bases, with 4 bases left between them. The CDR3 is made up of 12 amino acids. Germline V CDR1 and CDR2: WNHNN, SYGVQD (reference sequence). The CDR3 protein is CASSESQDTQYF. The CDR3 DNA reads TGCGCCAGCAGTGAGTCACAGGATACGCAGTATTTT.

This clone came up once. The rearrangement uses TRBV5-1 and TRBJ1-2, with D perhaps matching TRBD1 (6 bases). This CDR3 comprises 15 residues. Germline V gives CDR1 SGHRS, CDR2 YFSETQ. V shed 3 bases and J shed 2 bases, with 14 bases lying between them. The CDR3 protein is CASSSRAGVNYGYTF. The CDR3 DNA follows: TGCGCCAGCAGCTCCAGGGCAGGGGTGAACTATGGCTACACCTTC.

This clone was counted a single time. The chain links TRBV11-2 to TRBJ1-6; the D gene is possibly TRBD1 (5 bases). The V gene lost 6 bases and the J gene lost 10 bases, with 16 bases spanning the gap. This CDR3 has 14 residues. Looked up from germline, CDR1 is SGHAT and CDR2 is FQNNGV. CDR3 loop: CASRSGGFISPLHF. The CDR3 bases are TGTGCCAGCAGGTCCGGGGGATTTATATCACCCCTCCACTTT.

This clone was detected once. The chain joins TRBV12-3 or TRBV12-4 to TRBJ2-2; D is perhaps TRBD2 (5 bases). The CDR3 has 13 residues. With 7 bases removed from V and 4 bases from J, the gap between germline ends came to 10 bases. In DNA form, the CDR3 reads TGTGCCAGCATTGGGAGTGGCACCGGGGAGCTGTTTTTT. It encodes CASIGSGTGELFF.

The chain joins TRBV10-3 to TRBJ2-4; TRBD2 might be the D (5 bases). V was trimmed by 6 bases and J by 0 bases, leaving 6 bases between them. This CDR3 spans 13 amino acids. Germline CDR1 ENHRY, CDR2 SYGVKD. CDR3: CAISGLAKNIQYF. DNA for the CDR3: TGTGCCATCAGCGGACTAGCCAAAAACATTCAGTACTTC.

This rearrangement joins TRBV18 to TRBJ1-1; D may be TRBD1 (5 bases). The CDR3 contains 13 residues. Germline values: CDR1 KGHSH, CDR2 LQKENI. V lost 1 base to trimming and J lost 4 bases, with 7 bases between them. The CDR3 nucleotides read TGTGCCAGCTCACCACAAGGGGTCACTGAAGCTTTCTTT. Translating it yields CASSPQGVTEAFF.

The chain uses TRBV7-9 and TRBJ2-5; no clear D. CDR1 is SEHNR and CDR2 is FQNEAQ in the germline V gene (reference sequence). The V gene lost 5 bases and the J gene lost 5 bases, with 21 bases spanning the gap. The CDR3 sequence is 16 residues long. CDR3 loop: CASSLVGVAGEETQYF. As DNA, the CDR3 is TGTGCCAGCAGCCTCGTTGGCGTAGCCGGCGAGGAGACCCAGTACTTC. The variable domain in full, with the rest retrieved from reference TRBV7-9 and TRBJ2-5, is DTGVSQNPRHKITKRGQNVTFRCDPISEHNRLYWYRQTLGQGPEFLTYFQNEAQLEKSRLLSDRFSAERPKGSFSTLEIQRTEQGDSAMYLCASSLVGVAGEETQYFGPGTRLLVL.

The gene calls are TRBV27 and TRBJ2-1, with TRBD2 as a possible D gene (5 bases). V lost 6 bases and J 7 bases, leaving 16 bases between the germline ends. Germline V CDR1 and CDR2: MNHEY, SMNVEV (reference sequence). CDR3 length: 14 residues. The CDR3 is CASSLRLAENEQFF. The CDR3, as DNA: TGTGCCAGCAGCTTAAGGCTAGCAGAAAATGAGCAGTTCTTC.

The CDR3 coding sequence is TGTGCCAGTAGCGAGACAGGGGACTATGGCTACACCTTC. Its protein is CASSETGDYGYTF. The gene calls are TRBV19 and TRBJ1-2, with 8 bases identical to TRBD1. From germline, CDR1 is LNHDA and CDR2 SQIVND (reference sequence). V lost 6 bases, J lost 3 bases, and 3 bases stayed unmatched. CDR3 length: 13 amino acids.

The chain employs TRBV9 and TRBJ2-7; 8 positions agree with TRBD1. Germline CDR1 SGDLS, CDR2 YYNGEE. The CDR3 totals 14 residues. Trimming removed 4 bases from V and 6 bases from J; junction bases left unmatched: 9. The CDR3, as DNA: TGTGCCAGCAGCAACTCTTTAACAGGGGGCGAGCAGTACTTC. It translates to CASSNSLTGGEQYF.

In regard to this clone: The sample carries other DNA sequences with the same CDR3. This chain uses TRBV7-9 with TRBJ2-3; weak D call: TRBD2 (5 bases). This CDR3 is 14 amino acids long. Trimming took off 7 bases at V and 0 bases at J, with 11 bases between the two ends. CDR1 is SEHNR, CDR2 FQNEAQ, per germline (reference sequence). CDR3 bases: TGTGCCAGCACTGGAACGGGGAGCACAGATACGCAGTATTTT. The encoded protein is CASTGTGSTDTQYF. The whole variable domain, remainder taken from reference TRBV7-9 and TRBJ2-3, is DTGVSQNPRHKITKRGQNVTFRCDPISEHNRLYWYRQTLGQGPEFLTYFQNEAQLEKSRLLSDRFSAERPKGSFSTLEIQRTEQGDSAMYLCASTGTGSTDTQYFGPGTRLTVL.